This T cell receptor (beta chain) was obtained from a study of T cells in Graves' hyperthyroidism and ophthalmopathy. RNA transcripts served as the template for amplifying TCR beta CDR3 regions. The HTBI primer set served for first-round RT-PCR of the TCR CDR3. MiXCR, run by TCRdb on the multiplex PCR reads, gives a single entry per CDR3 protein. This repertoire shows about 580,000 distinct CDR3 sequences, 35% to 55% found once; its top ten account for approximately 8.4%. At least ten counts were recorded for this clonotype. The material sequenced was peripheral blood or thyroid tissue (not recorded which). The TCR originated in a woman aged 18-29 years with Graves' hyperthyroidism.

The CDR3 loop reads CSVEVPDRGNYEQYF. The DNA of the CDR3 is TGCAGCGTTGAGGTCCCGGACAGGGGGAATTACGAGCAGTACTTC. The chain carries TRBV29-1 and TRBJ2-7; TRBD1 matches 10 bases. The germline CDR1 and CDR2 sequences are SQVTM and ANQGSEA. Trimming removed 3 bases from V and 4 bases from J; junction bases left unmatched: 9. CDR3 length equals 15 residues.